A selection of T cell receptor beta chains follows, all from one sample in a study of T cell responses to AZD1222 COVID-19 vaccine. Assay: immunoSEQ multiplex PCR; the TCRdb copy retains only in-frame clones and omits some. The sample shows roughly 120,000 clones, about 88% of them seen only once. This specimen consisted of peripheral blood, obtained on day 0 of AZD1222 vaccination. The source is an adult in good health. Each CDR3 is given with its conserved first and last residue. Each record gives: D gene, CDR3 length, J gene, clone size, V gene, CDR3 DNA, CDR3 protein. A D gene is named only where the DNA matches it firmly. Clone size is shown for a subset of rows, as once, few, many or a class of expanded clone.

d_gene: -; len: 15; j_gene: TRBJ1-1; abundance: -; v_gene: TRBV7-9; CDR3nt: TGTGCCAGCAGCTTAGAAACAGGAATGAACACTGAAGCTTTCTTT; CDR3aa: CASSLETGMNTEAFF
d_gene: -; len: 16; j_gene: TRBJ1-1; abundance: -; v_gene: TRBV19; CDR3nt: TGTGCCAGTAGTCGGAAGCGTGGAGGAGTTTTAACTGAAGCTTTCTTT; CDR3aa: CASSRKRGGVLTEAFF
d_gene: -; len: 16; j_gene: TRBJ1-5; abundance: -; v_gene: TRBV9; CDR3nt: TGTGCCAGCAGCGTAGGGCGACAGAGTAGCAATCAGCCCCAGCATTTT; CDR3aa: CASSVGRQSSNQPQHF
d_gene: -; len: 14; j_gene: TRBJ2-7; abundance: once; v_gene: TRBV5-1; CDR3nt: TGCGCCAGCAGCTTGGAGTCGGCGGCCTACGAGCAGTACTTC; CDR3aa: CASSLESAAYEQYF
d_gene: -; len: 12; j_gene: TRBJ2-5; abundance: -; v_gene: TRBV12-3/TRBV12-4; CDR3nt: TGTGCCAGCAGCTGGCCGGGAGAGACCCAGTACTTC; CDR3aa: CASSWPGETQYF
d_gene: -; len: 14; j_gene: TRBJ2-7; abundance: -; v_gene: TRBV4-2; CDR3nt: TGTGCCAGCAGCCAAGAGGCAGGTTCCTACGAGCAGTACTTC; CDR3aa: CASSQEAGSYEQYF
d_gene: -; len: 14; j_gene: TRBJ1-1; abundance: -; v_gene: TRBV7-9; CDR3nt: TGTGCCAGCAGCTTAGGACAGATAAACACTGAAGCTTTCTTT; CDR3aa: CASSLGQINTEAFF
d_gene: -; len: 12; j_gene: TRBJ1-1; abundance: -; v_gene: TRBV11-3; CDR3nt: TGTGCCAGCAGCCGGAAGATCACTGAAGCTTTCTTT; CDR3aa: CASSRKITEAFF
d_gene: -; len: 14; j_gene: TRBJ1-1; abundance: -; v_gene: TRBV7-8; CDR3nt: TGTGCCAGCAGCCCGCTAGGGAGGAACACTGAAGCTTTCTTT; CDR3aa: CASSPLGRNTEAFF
d_gene: -; len: 17; j_gene: TRBJ1-1; abundance: once; v_gene: TRBV7-8; CDR3nt: TGTGCCAGCAGCTTAGCGGGGTGGGAGCTTCAGAACACTGAAGCTTTCTTT; CDR3aa: CASSLAGWELQNTEAFF
d_gene: -; len: 13; j_gene: TRBJ2-7; abundance: -; v_gene: TRBV7-6; CDR3nt: TGTGCCAGCAGCTTAAGGGGCTCCTACGAGCAGTACTTC; CDR3aa: CASSLRGSYEQYF
d_gene: -; len: 14; j_gene: TRBJ1-6; abundance: -; v_gene: TRBV9; CDR3nt: TGTGCCAGCAGCGTAGAAGCGTGGGATTCACCCCTCCACTTT; CDR3aa: CASSVEAWDSPLHF
d_gene: TRBD1; len: 17; j_gene: TRBJ1-1; abundance: -; v_gene: TRBV5-6; CDR3nt: TGTGCCAGCAGCACAAACAGGGGAGACTCGTGGTGGACTGAAGCTTTCTTT; CDR3aa: CASSTNRGDSWWTEAFF
d_gene: -; len: 18; j_gene: TRBJ1-2; abundance: -; v_gene: TRBV3-1/TRBV3-2; CDR3nt: TGTGCCAGCAGCCTTGGAAAGGGGATTCGGGGGAGGGGCTATGGCTACACCTTC; CDR3aa: CASSLGKGIRGRGYGYTF
d_gene: -; len: 16; j_gene: TRBJ2-1; abundance: -; v_gene: TRBV7-6; CDR3nt: TGTGCCAGCAGCTTAGCGTGGGGTTCGGCCTACAATGAGCAGTTCTTC; CDR3aa: CASSLAWGSAYNEQFF
d_gene: TRBD1; len: 15; j_gene: TRBJ2-1; abundance: -; v_gene: TRBV18; CDR3nt: TGTGCCAGCTCATTTTCCGGGACAGTCTTTGGTGAGCAGTTCTTC; CDR3aa: CASSFSGTVFGEQFF
d_gene: -; len: 13; j_gene: TRBJ1-1; abundance: -; v_gene: TRBV6-5; CDR3nt: TGTGCCAGCAGTTATGGCAGGAACACTGAAGCTTTCTTT; CDR3aa: CASSYGRNTEAFF
d_gene: -; len: 14; j_gene: TRBJ1-3; abundance: -; v_gene: TRBV5-1; CDR3nt: TGCGCCAGCAGCGCCTTTTCGGACAGAAACACCATATATTTT; CDR3aa: CASSAFSDRNTIYF
d_gene: -; len: 13; j_gene: TRBJ1-2; abundance: -; v_gene: TRBV18; CDR3nt: TGTGCCAGCACTTCCGGGCCTAACTATGGCTACACCTTC; CDR3aa: CASTSGPNYGYTF
d_gene: -; len: 13; j_gene: TRBJ1-1; abundance: once; v_gene: TRBV18; CDR3nt: TGTGCCAGCTCACGCAGGGAATCTAATGAAGCTTTCTTT; CDR3aa: CASSRRESNEAFF
d_gene: TRBD2; len: 15; j_gene: TRBJ2-7; abundance: -; v_gene: TRBV7-2; CDR3nt: TGTGCCAGCAGCCCAGCCGGGGGGTTCTCCTACGAGCAGTACTTC; CDR3aa: CASSPAGGFSYEQYF
d_gene: TRBD1; len: 15; j_gene: TRBJ1-1; abundance: -; v_gene: TRBV7-3; CDR3nt: TGTGCCAGCAGCCTCACGACAGGGGGAAACACTGAAGCTTTCTTT; CDR3aa: CASSLTTGGNTEAFF
d_gene: -; len: 14; j_gene: TRBJ1-2; abundance: -; v_gene: TRBV6-5; CDR3nt: TGTGCCAGCAGTTCTAGAGGGGCTTCGAATGGCTACACCTTC; CDR3aa: CASSSRGASNGYTF
d_gene: TRBD1; len: 16; j_gene: TRBJ1-1; abundance: -; v_gene: TRBV9; CDR3nt: TGTGCCAGCAGCGTAGCGCCTCCGGGACAGGGGATTGAAGCTTTCTTT; CDR3aa: CASSVAPPGQGIEAFF
d_gene: -; len: 15; j_gene: TRBJ1-2; abundance: -; v_gene: TRBV2; CDR3nt: TGTGCCAGCAGTGAGCAGGGGAGGTTGAACTATGGCTACACCTTC; CDR3aa: CASSEQGRLNYGYTF
d_gene: -; len: 14; j_gene: TRBJ1-5; abundance: -; v_gene: TRBV18; CDR3nt: TGTGCCAGCTCACCAGAGCGAAGAGGTCAGCCCCAGCATTTT; CDR3aa: CASSPERRGQPQHF
d_gene: -; len: 16; j_gene: TRBJ1-4; abundance: -; v_gene: TRBV5-1; CDR3nt: TGCGCCAGCAGCCCCAACGGCGGAGGGATCAATGAAAAACTGTTTTTT; CDR3aa: CASSPNGGGINEKLFF
d_gene: -; len: 15; j_gene: TRBJ1-4; abundance: -; v_gene: TRBV7-2; CDR3nt: TGTGCCAGCAGCTTAGTGAGGGGAGGTGGTGAAAAACTGTTTTTT; CDR3aa: CASSLVRGGGEKLFF
d_gene: TRBD1; len: 19; j_gene: TRBJ1-6; abundance: -; v_gene: TRBV11-3; CDR3nt: TGTGCCAGCAGCTTAGAGACAGGGGTCGGTCAAAGCCCCCCTTCACCCCTCCACTTT; CDR3aa: CASSLETGVGQSPPSPLHF
d_gene: TRBD1; len: 15; j_gene: TRBJ2-2; abundance: -; v_gene: TRBV7-8; CDR3nt: TGTGCCAGCAGCTATCGGACAGGGAAGGCTAGGGAGCTGTTTTTT; CDR3aa: CASSYRTGKARELFF
d_gene: -; len: 14; j_gene: TRBJ1-3; abundance: -; v_gene: TRBV5-1; CDR3nt: TGCGCCAGCAGCTCGAGAGATTCTGGAAACACCATATATTTT; CDR3aa: CASSSRDSGNTIYF
d_gene: -; len: 14; j_gene: TRBJ2-1; abundance: -; v_gene: TRBV5-1; CDR3nt: TGCGCCAGCAGCTTGGGCCTGATCTACAATGAGCAGTTCTTC; CDR3aa: CASSLGLIYNEQFF
d_gene: -; len: 14; j_gene: TRBJ1-2; abundance: -; v_gene: TRBV5-6; CDR3nt: TGTGCCAGCAGCTCAGGGACGGCTAACTATGGCTACACCTTC; CDR3aa: CASSSGTANYGYTF
d_gene: TRBD1; len: 14; j_gene: TRBJ1-1; abundance: -; v_gene: TRBV19; CDR3nt: TGTGCCAGTAGTTTCGACAGGGGCACCACTGAAGCTTTCTTT; CDR3aa: CASSFDRGTTEAFF
d_gene: TRBD1; len: 15; j_gene: TRBJ1-5; abundance: medium-sized; v_gene: TRBV25-1; CDR3nt: TGTGCCAGCAGCGCCGGGACAGGGAGTAATCAGCCCCAGCATTTT; CDR3aa: CASSAGTGSNQPQHF
d_gene: -; len: 14; j_gene: TRBJ1-6; abundance: -; v_gene: TRBV11-2; CDR3nt: TGTGCCAGCAGCTCACGGGTGGAGAATTCACCCCTCCACTTT; CDR3aa: CASSSRVENSPLHF
d_gene: -; len: 12; j_gene: TRBJ2-5; abundance: once; v_gene: TRBV2; CDR3nt: TGTGCCAGCAGTGCACTCCAAGAGACCCAGTACTTC; CDR3aa: CASSALQETQYF
d_gene: -; len: 14; j_gene: TRBJ1-2; abundance: -; v_gene: TRBV28; CDR3nt: TGTGCCAGCAGTTTGGGGGTGCAGAACTATGGCTACACCTTC; CDR3aa: CASSLGVQNYGYTF
d_gene: -; len: 14; j_gene: TRBJ1-2; abundance: few; v_gene: TRBV27; CDR3nt: TGTGCCAGCAGTGCGACCCGGGAGACGTCCGGCTACACCTTC; CDR3aa: CASSATRETSGYTF
d_gene: -; len: 15; j_gene: TRBJ2-3; abundance: -; v_gene: TRBV16; CDR3nt: TGTGCCAGCAGCCAATGGGCTAGCGGCACAGATACGCAGTATTTT; CDR3aa: CASSQWASGTDTQYF
d_gene: -; len: 15; j_gene: TRBJ1-4; abundance: -; v_gene: TRBV7-9; CDR3nt: TGTGCCAGCAGCTTAGCCGGGGCCGCGGGTGAAAAACTGTTTTTT; CDR3aa: CASSLAGAAGEKLFF
d_gene: TRBD1; len: 15; j_gene: TRBJ1-5; abundance: -; v_gene: TRBV19; CDR3nt: TGTGCCAGTAGTACGGGACAGTTACCCCGGAGGCCCCAGCATTTT; CDR3aa: CASSTGQLPRRPQHF
d_gene: -; len: 18; j_gene: TRBJ1-3; abundance: -; v_gene: TRBV9; CDR3nt: TGTGCCAGCGGGCCCTCGGGACACCCCGGGAGCTTTGGAAACACCATATATTTT; CDR3aa: CASGPSGHPGSFGNTIYF
d_gene: TRBD1; len: 15; j_gene: TRBJ1-1; abundance: -; v_gene: TRBV5-1; CDR3nt: TGCGCCAGCAGTTTTACCGGGACAGTGAACACTGAAGCTTTCTTT; CDR3aa: CASSFTGTVNTEAFF
d_gene: -; len: 18; j_gene: TRBJ2-3; abundance: -; v_gene: TRBV19; CDR3nt: TGTGCCAGTAGTATGGTTGTTCTTGCGGGTGGGTTTGGAGATACGCAGTATTTT; CDR3aa: CASSMVVLAGGFGDTQYF
d_gene: -; len: 15; j_gene: TRBJ1-6; abundance: -; v_gene: TRBV13; CDR3nt: TGTGCCAGCAGCTTAGAAGAGGTGACGGGTTCACCCCTCCACTTT; CDR3aa: CASSLEEVTGSPLHF
d_gene: -; len: 14; j_gene: TRBJ1-2; abundance: -; v_gene: TRBV21-1; CDR3nt: TGTGCCAGCAGCAAAGACGGGACAGGGGACGGCTACACCTTC; CDR3aa: CASSKDGTGDGYTF
d_gene: -; len: 14; j_gene: TRBJ1-1; abundance: -; v_gene: TRBV6-5; CDR3nt: TGTGCCAGCAGTTCAACTCATCTGAACACTGAAGCTTTCTTT; CDR3aa: CASSSTHLNTEAFF